The present T cell receptor beta chain was sequenced within a study of CD8 T cells in Susac syndrome (dated by TCRdb to the late 2010s). Concerning the study at large: Repertoire sequencing was used to test whether CD8+ T cell activation and differentiation in Susac syndrome was antigen driven.

Its CDR3 holds 15 amino acids, cysteine through phenylalanine. CDR3 DNA only is kept here, 45 bases in frame from base 1. Relative to germline, V is missing 8 bases and J is missing 5 bases, with 11 bases of the junction outside any gene match. RNA was extracted using the RNeasy kit, and roughly 0.5 to 1 microgram was reverse transcribed with random hexamers. TCR beta CDR3 regions were amplified with the immunoSEQ multiplex PCR assay covering 54 Vbeta and 13 Jbeta segments. To correct PCR amplification bias, a synthetic template baseline was used for both primer optimization and computational correction. The authors processed their data as follows. Reads were annotated to V, D and J genes per IMGT and analyzed with immunoSEQ Analyzer, keeping only productive sequences. To calculate clonality, Shannon entropy was normalized by log2 of the number of productive unique sequences and then subtracted from one. Public and private clones were assessed among the 100 most prevalent clones of each patient and control. Susac-specific clones were defined as absent from healthy and MS cohorts, over a thousand published viral clones and other ImmuneACCESS disease sequences. The public sequencing data were trimmed at Q25 with fastp and processed into clonotypes with MiXCR by TCRdb, which kept only in-frame beta chains. Every distinct CDR3 protein forms one entry, paired with its most common genes and DNA. The V and J calls and clone size are TCRdb's, not the authors'. For this sample the table gives more than 200,000 distinct CDR3 sequences, of which just over 90% were detected only once. The biggest ten clones account for about 0.071% of the sample.

Overall study results and their limits: The TCR sequencing and HLA analysis was acknowledged to have included a relatively small number of individuals.

Peripheral blood CD8+ and CD4+ T cells from healthy donors, Susac syndrome patients and multiple sclerosis patients were profiled by high-throughput TCR beta sequencing. The multiple sclerosis controls were treatment-naive patients whose relapsing-remitting disease, either stable or active, fulfilled the revised McDonald criteria. Bulk CD8+ and CD4+ T cells were purified magnetically by negative isolation, whereas CD8+ TEMRA cells were enriched by FACS. Blood was collected in EDTA tubes and processed within 24 hours, with PBMCs isolated through density gradient centrifugation. PBMCs intended for TCR sequencing were cryopreserved in liquid nitrogen and were subsequently thawed in a 37 degrees C water bath. A purity of at least 90% was achieved for sorted or isolated CD4+, CD8+ and CD8+ TEMRA cells. On this clonotype itself: The antigen it recognizes is unknown. Within one base of it there is no much larger clone, and no base qualities were kept.

Material: CD4+ T cells from PBMCs. This clonotype was obtained from a human donor with multiple sclerosis. The chain uses TRBV12-3 or TRBV12-4 and TRBJ2-3, with 9 middle bases fitting TRBD2. The DNA is TGTGCCAGCCGCCGGAGGCGGGGGGGCCAAGATACGCAGTATTTT. This translates into CASRRRRGGQDTQYF.